This entry lists 11 T cell receptor beta chains sequenced from one sample in a study of T cell responses to AZD1222 COVID-19 vaccine. This table comes from immunoSEQ multiplex PCR, and its TCRdb copy is limited to in-frame clones, with some not included. Of about 120,000 clones in the sample, around 88% were seen once. The starting material was peripheral blood, obtained on day 0 of MenACWY control vaccination. The receptors stem from an adult in good health.

This rearrangement joins TRBV5-4 to TRBJ1-3; D gene unclear. The germline V gene has CDR1 SGHNT and CDR2 YYREEE (reference sequence). With 1 base removed from V and 0 bases from J, the gap between germline ends came to 5 bases. The CDR3 has 14 amino acids. The DNA for the CDR3 is TGTGCCAGCAGCTTGTCTGGCTCTGGAAACACCATATATTTT. This translates into CASSLSGSGNTIYF.

The rearrangement uses TRBV30 and TRBJ2-5, with D tentatively TRBD1 or TRBD2 (5 bases each). This CDR3 comprises 14 residues. CDR1 and CDR2 (germline): GTSNPN, SVGIG (reference sequence). The V end was cut by 6 bases, the J end by 4 bases, with 18 bases between. For the CDR3, the DNA is TGTGCCTGCCCGATGGGGGTGATAGCAGAGACCCAGTACTTC. Translating gives CACPMGVIAETQYF.

The chain is built from TRBV7-6 and TRBJ2-7; D may match TRBD1 or TRBD2 (6 bases each). V lost 2 bases to trimming and J lost 4 bases, with 15 bases between them. CDR1 is SGHVS, CDR2 FNYEAQ, per germline. The CDR3 loop spans 15 amino acids. The CDR3 is CASSLMSQGTYEQYF. CDR3 DNA: TGTGCCAGCAGCTTAATGAGCCAGGGGACTTACGAGCAGTACTTC.

The chain is built from TRBV3-1 (or the pseudogene TRBV3-2) and TRBJ1-1, with TRBD1 matching over 8 bases. Looked up from germline, CDR1 is LGHDT and CDR2 is YNNKEL (reference sequence). J lost 6 bases, V lost 0 bases, and 12 bases had no gene match. This CDR3 is built from 17 residues. DNA for the CDR3: TGTGCCAGCAGCCAAGAGCAGACAGGGGTCGCGATGGCTGAAGCTTTCTTT. Translated: CASSQEQTGVAMAEAFF.

The rearrangement joins TRBV11-3 to TRBJ2-7; the D is unclear. Trimming stripped 1 base from V and 6 bases from J, with 13 bases between. Germline CDR1 and CDR2: SGHNT and YENEEA. The CDR3 loop spans 14 amino acids. The CDR3 DNA reads as TGTGCCAGCAGCTTAGTAGTCTCCTTGGGCGAGCAGTACTTC. This codes for CASSLVVSLGEQYF.

Of note for this clone: Possible read error: a much larger clone is one base away. The V and J genes are TRBV7-9 and TRBJ1-6; no reliable D call. The CDR3 is 12 residues long. Germline CDR1 and CDR2: SEHNR and FQNEAQ (reference sequence). The V end was cut by 3 bases, the J end by 5 bases, with 2 bases between. The CDR3 sequence: CASSFDNSPLHF. In DNA, the CDR3 is TGTGCCAGCAGCTTTGATAATTCACCCCTCCACTTT. Full variable domain (missing parts from reference TRBV7-9 and TRBJ1-6): DTGVSQNPRHKITKRGQNVTFRCDPISEHNRLYWYRQTLGQGPEFLTYFQNEAQLEKSRLLSDRFSAERPKGSFSTLEIQRTEQGDSAMYLCASSFDNSPLHFGNGTRLTVT.

The chain joins TRBV5-1 to TRBJ2-5; 10 positions match TRBD2. Germline assignment: CDR1 SGHRS and CDR2 YFSETQ. V lost 4 bases to trimming and J lost 5 bases; unmatched junction nucleotides: 17. This CDR3 is built from 18 residues. The CDR3 is CASSTATLAGLARETQYF. The CDR3 DNA follows: TGCGCCAGCAGCACCGCAACACTAGCGGGATTAGCAAGGGAGACCCAGTACTTC.

The chain joins TRBV9 to TRBJ1-3; D is perhaps TRBD1 (6 bases). This CDR3 has 15 residues. CDR1 is SGDLS, CDR2 YYNGEE, per germline. V dropped 3 bases and J dropped 0 bases, with 10 bases sitting between them. CDR3 coding DNA: TGTGCCAGCAGCGCGAACAGGGCCTCTGGAAACACCATATATTTT. Protein: CASSANRASGNTIYF. Supplemented by reference TRBV9 and TRBJ1-3, the full variable domain reads DSGVTQTPKHLITATGQRVTLRCSPRSGDLSVYWYQQSLDQGLQFLIQYYNGEERAKGNILERFSAQQFPDLHSELNLSSLELGDSALYFCASSANRASGNTIYFGEGSWLTVV.

The chain links TRBV29-1 to TRBJ1-1; 8 bases align to TRBD1. Germline CDR1 reads SQVTM; CDR2 reads ANQGSEA. The CDR3 sequence is 14 residues long. V shed 6 bases and J 0 bases; nucleotides not matched to a gene: 6. The CDR3 here is CSVPGQGLNTEAFF. CDR3 bases: TGCAGCGTACCTGGACAGGGATTGAACACTGAAGCTTTCTTT.

The chain joins TRBV4-1 to TRBJ1-1; D unclear. Per germline, CDR1 MGHRA and CDR2 YSYEKL. This CDR3 has 15 amino acids. Trimming removed 2 bases at V and 2 bases at J, with 12 bases between. The CDR3 sequence: CASSQFSGVNTEAFF. Written as DNA, the CDR3 is TGCGCCAGCAGCCAATTCTCCGGGGTAAACACTGAAGCTTTCTTT.

The J gene is TRBJ1-6, the V gene TRBV6-5, with D unclear. Germline V gene sequence: CDR1 MNHEY, CDR2 SVGAGI. This CDR3 region has 14 residues. Trimming removed 6 bases from V and 5 bases from J, with 11 bases in between. The chain's CDR3 is CASSALLNNSPLHF. CDR3 bases: TGTGCCAGCAGCGCCCTCCTTAATAATTCACCCCTCCACTTT.